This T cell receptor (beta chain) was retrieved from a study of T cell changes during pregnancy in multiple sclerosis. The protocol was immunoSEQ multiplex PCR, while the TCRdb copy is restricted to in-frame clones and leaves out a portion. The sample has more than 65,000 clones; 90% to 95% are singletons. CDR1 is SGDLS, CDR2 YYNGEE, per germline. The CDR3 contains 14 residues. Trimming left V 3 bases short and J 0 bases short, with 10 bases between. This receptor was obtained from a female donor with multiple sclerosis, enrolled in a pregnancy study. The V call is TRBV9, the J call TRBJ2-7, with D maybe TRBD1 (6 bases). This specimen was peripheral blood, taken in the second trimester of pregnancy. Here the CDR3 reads CASSGAGASYEQYF. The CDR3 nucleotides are TGTGCCAGCAGCGGTGCAGGGGCCTCCTACGAGCAGTACTTC.